These T cell receptor beta chains were read from a single sample in a study of identical twins. TCRdb called the 5' RACE reads again in MiXCR, with one record for every CDR3 protein. The profile shows 450,000 to 650,000 distinct CDR3 sequences, just under 10% of them singletons. These data also featured in a second study, about yellow fever vaccine responses in identical twins.

Specimen: PBMCs. These receptors came from a woman aged 18-30 years in good health. Both conserved end residues are part of each CDR3. The D gene is left open where the match is weak. Clone size is shown for a subset of rows, as once, few, many or a class of expanded clone.

clone_size j_call d_call cdr3_length v_call cdr3_aa cdr3_nt
few TRBJ2-2 . 16 TRBV6-1 CASLKGLGLDTGELFF TGTGCCAGCCTGAAGGGATTGGGGCTGGACACCGGGGAGCTGTTTTTT
many TRBJ2-1 . 16 TRBV3-1 CASSQVTKSAGAEQFF TGTGCCAGCAGCCAAGTCACAAAGTCTGCGGGGGCTGAGCAGTTCTTC
many TRBJ2-1 . 14 TRBV29-1 CSVVGGRNYNEQFF TGCAGCGTTGTAGGTGGGAGGAACTACAATGAGCAGTTCTTC
. TRBJ2-5 . 17 TRBV20-1 CSARDLDRRGEGETQYF TGCAGTGCTAGAGATCTTGACCGGCGGGGTGAGGGGGAGACCCAGTACTTC
. TRBJ2-2 . 15 TRBV20-1 CSLGGTGRNTGELFF TGCAGTTTAGGGGGGACGGGAAGGAACACCGGGGAGCTGTTTTTT
. TRBJ2-1 . 18 TRBV27 CASTGLSRPNNLYNEQFF TGTGCCAGCACCGGACTCTCCCGACCGAACAACTTATACAATGAGCAGTTCTTC
. TRBJ2-1 TRBD1 13 TRBV20-1 CSAATGDYNEQFF TGCAGTGCAGCGACAGGGGACTACAATGAGCAGTTCTTC
. TRBJ1-1 . 14 TRBV28 CASSLRGDFTEAFF TGTGCCAGCAGTTTGCGTGGGGATTTCACTGAAGCTTTCTTT
. TRBJ2-5 TRBD1 14 TRBV10-2 CASSVHRGQETQYF TGCGCCAGCAGCGTTCACAGGGGACAAGAGACCCAGTACTTC
few TRBJ2-1 . 16 TRBV6-5 CASSSLLWSSYNEQFF TGTGCCAGCAGTTCCTTACTATGGAGCTCCTACAATGAGCAGTTCTTC
few TRBJ2-7 . 13 TRBV18 CASSAGKTYEQYF TGTGCCAGCTCGGCCGGGAAAACCTACGAGCAGTACTTC
many TRBJ2-2 . 14 TRBV7-2 CASSFRGNTGELFF TGTGCCAGCAGCTTTAGGGGGAACACCGGGGAGCTGTTTTTT
many TRBJ2-7 . 13 TRBV4-3 CASSQGLDYEQYF TGCGCCAGCAGCCAGGGTCTTGACTACGAGCAGTACTTC
many TRBJ2-3 . 14 TRBV6-1 CASSLTGYTDTQYF TGTGCCAGCAGTCTAACAGGGTATACAGATACGCAGTATTTT
. TRBJ2-7 . 16 TRBV18 CASSPPFGDSSYEQYF TGTGCCAGCTCACCACCGTTCGGAGACAGCTCCTACGAGCAGTACTTC
. TRBJ2-3 TRBD1 13 TRBV29-1 CSVQRDRTDTQYF TGCAGCGTTCAAAGGGACAGAACAGATACGCAGTATTTT
many TRBJ2-1 TRBD2 20 TRBV2 CASTLAGDLVVEGVRNEQFF TGTGCCAGCACCTTAGCGGGGGACCTAGTTGTGGAGGGAGTGAGGAATGAGCAGTTCTTC
few TRBJ2-7 . 13 TRBV7-2 CASRPPGDLEQYF TGTGCCAGCAGACCCCCGGGAGATCTCGAGCAGTACTTC
many TRBJ2-3 . 15 TRBV7-2 CASSLAANPTDTQYF TGTGCCAGCAGCTTAGCGGCGAACCCCACAGATACGCAGTATTTT
few TRBJ2-5 TRBD2 14 TRBV7-8 CASVESGGEKTQYF TGTGCCAGCGTCGAGAGCGGGGGGGAAAAGACCCAGTACTTC
many TRBJ2-7 TRBD2 15 TRBV6-1 CASSERTSGSYEQYF TGTGCCAGCAGTGAACGGACTAGCGGATCCTACGAGCAGTACTTC
few TRBJ1-2 . 14 TRBV5-1 CASSPPGPAYGYTF TGCGCCAGCAGCCCCCCGGGACCGGCCTATGGCTACACCTTC
many TRBJ2-3 TRBD1 13 TRBV7-7 CASSPGTENTQYF TGTGCTAGCAGCCCCGGGACAGAAAATACGCAGTATTTT
few TRBJ2-7 . 15 TRBV28 CASSSTGQSSYEQYF TGTGCCAGCAGCAGTACAGGGCAAAGCTCCTACGAGCAGTACTTC
. TRBJ2-4 TRBD2 18 TRBV19 CASSIALAGGGAKNIQYF TGTGCCAGTAGTATCGCGCTAGCGGGAGGTGGAGCCAAAAACATTCAGTACTTC
few TRBJ2-6 TRBD1 20 TRBV7-3 CASSQRSAGGLGSGANVLTF TGTGCCAGCAGCCAACGATCGGCAGGGGGCCTAGGTTCGGGGGCCAACGTCCTGACTTTC
many TRBJ1-6 . 14 TRBV10-3 CATRGTGSNSPLHF TGTGCCACCAGAGGGACCGGGAGTAATTCACCCCTCCACTTT